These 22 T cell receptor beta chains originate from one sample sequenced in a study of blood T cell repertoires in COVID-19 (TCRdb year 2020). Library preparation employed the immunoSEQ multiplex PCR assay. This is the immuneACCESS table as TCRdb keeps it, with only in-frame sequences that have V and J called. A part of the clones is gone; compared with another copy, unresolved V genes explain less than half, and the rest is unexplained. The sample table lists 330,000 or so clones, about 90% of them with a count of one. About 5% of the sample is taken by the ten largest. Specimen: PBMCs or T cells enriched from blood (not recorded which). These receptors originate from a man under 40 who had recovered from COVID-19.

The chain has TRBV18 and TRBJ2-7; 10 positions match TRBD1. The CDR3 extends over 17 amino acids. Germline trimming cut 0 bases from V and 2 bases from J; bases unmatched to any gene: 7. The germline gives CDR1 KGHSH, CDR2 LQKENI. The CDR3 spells CASSPPTGTGVPYEQYF. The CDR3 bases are TGTGCCAGCTCACCACCGACTGGGACAGGGGTTCCCTACGAGCAGTACTTC.

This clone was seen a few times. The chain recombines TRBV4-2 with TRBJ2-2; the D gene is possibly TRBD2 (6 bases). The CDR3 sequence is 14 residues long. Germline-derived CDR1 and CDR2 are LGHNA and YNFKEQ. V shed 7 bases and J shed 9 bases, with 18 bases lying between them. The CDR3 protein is CASTPGGGGWELFF. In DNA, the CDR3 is TGTGCCAGCACCCCTGGGGGAGGTGGGTGGGAGCTGTTTTTT.

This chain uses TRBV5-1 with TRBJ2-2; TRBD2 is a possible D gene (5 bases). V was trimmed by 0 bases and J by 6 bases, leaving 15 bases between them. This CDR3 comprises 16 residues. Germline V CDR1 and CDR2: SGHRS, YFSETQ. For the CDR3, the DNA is TGCGCCAGCAGCTTGGAGGCGGGTTCAGTACCCGGGGAGCTGTTTTTT. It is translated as CASSLEAGSVPGELFF.

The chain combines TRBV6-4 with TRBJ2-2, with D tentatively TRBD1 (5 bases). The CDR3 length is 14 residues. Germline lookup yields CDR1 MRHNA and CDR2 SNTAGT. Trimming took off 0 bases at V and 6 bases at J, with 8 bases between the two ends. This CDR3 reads CASSDSEGAGELFF. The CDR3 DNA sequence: TGTGCCAGCAGTGACTCAGAAGGGGCCGGGGAGCTGTTTTTT.

This chain's CDR3 is CASSRGGAYTDTQYF. For the CDR3, the DNA is TGTGCCAGCAGTCGCGGGGGGGCGTACACAGATACGCAGTATTTT. The rearrangement links TRBV6-2 or TRBV6-3 to TRBJ2-3; 9 positions agree with TRBD2. The germline V gene has CDR1 MNHEY and CDR2 SVGEGT. With V trimmed by 5 bases and J by 2 bases, 5 bases remained unmatched. This CDR3 has 15 residues.

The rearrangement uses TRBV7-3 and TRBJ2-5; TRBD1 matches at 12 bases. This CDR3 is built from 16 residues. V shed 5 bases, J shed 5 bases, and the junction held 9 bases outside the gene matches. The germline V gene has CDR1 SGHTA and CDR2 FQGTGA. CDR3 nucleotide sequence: TGTGCCAGCAGCCCGAAGGGGACAGGGGGCTTGGAGACCCAGTACTTC. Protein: CASSPKGTGGLETQYF. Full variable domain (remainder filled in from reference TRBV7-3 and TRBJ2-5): GAGVSQTPSNKVTEKGKYVELRCDPISGHTALYWYRQSLGQGPEFLIYFQGTGAADDSGLPNDRFFAVRPEGSVSTLKIQRTERGDSAVYLCASSPKGTGGLETQYFGPGTRLLVL.

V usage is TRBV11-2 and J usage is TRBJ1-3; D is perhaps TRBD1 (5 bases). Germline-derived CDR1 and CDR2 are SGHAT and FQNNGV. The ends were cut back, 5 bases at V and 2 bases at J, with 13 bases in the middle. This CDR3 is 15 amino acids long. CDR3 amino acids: CASSDTGGAGNTIYF. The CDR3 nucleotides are TGTGCCAGCAGCGATACTGGGGGGGCTGGAAACACCATATATTTT.

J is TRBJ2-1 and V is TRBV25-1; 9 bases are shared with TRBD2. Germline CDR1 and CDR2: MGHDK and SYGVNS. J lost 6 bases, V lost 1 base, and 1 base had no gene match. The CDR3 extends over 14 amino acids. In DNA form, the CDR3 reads TGTGCCAGCAGTGAATTGCGGGAGGGCAATGAGCAGTTCTTC. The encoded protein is CASSELREGNEQFF. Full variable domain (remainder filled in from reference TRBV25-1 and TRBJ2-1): EADIYQTPRYLVIGTGKKITLECSQTMGHDKMYWYQQDPGMELHLIHYSYGVNSTEKGDLSSESTVSRIRTEHFPLTLESARPSHTSQYLCASSELREGNEQFFGPGTRLTVL.

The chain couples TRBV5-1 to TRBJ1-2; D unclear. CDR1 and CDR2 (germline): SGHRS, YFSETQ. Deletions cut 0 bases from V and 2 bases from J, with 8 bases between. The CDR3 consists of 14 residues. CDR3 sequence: CASSLEANNYGYTF. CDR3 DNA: TGCGCCAGCAGCTTGGAAGCCAACAACTATGGCTACACCTTC. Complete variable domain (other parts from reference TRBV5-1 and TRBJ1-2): KAGVTQTPRYLIKTRGQQVTLSCSPISGHRSVSWYQQTPGQGLQFLFEYFSETQRNKGNFPGRFSGRQFSNSRSEMNVSTLELGDSALYLCASSLEANNYGYTFGSGTRLTVV.

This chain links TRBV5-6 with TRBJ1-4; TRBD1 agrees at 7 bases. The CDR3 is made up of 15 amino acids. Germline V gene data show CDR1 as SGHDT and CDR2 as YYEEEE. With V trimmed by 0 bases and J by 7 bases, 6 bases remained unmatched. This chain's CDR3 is CASSLATGLSEKLFF. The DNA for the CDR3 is TGTGCCAGCAGCTTGGCGACAGGGTTAAGTGAAAAACTGTTTTTT.

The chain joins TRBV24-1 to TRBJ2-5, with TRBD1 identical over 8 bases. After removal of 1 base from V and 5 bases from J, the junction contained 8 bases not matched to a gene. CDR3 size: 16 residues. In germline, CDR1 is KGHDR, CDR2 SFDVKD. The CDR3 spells CATSDLQGGEVETQYF. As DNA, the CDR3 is TGTGCCACCAGTGATTTACAGGGGGGAGAGGTGGAGACCCAGTACTTC.

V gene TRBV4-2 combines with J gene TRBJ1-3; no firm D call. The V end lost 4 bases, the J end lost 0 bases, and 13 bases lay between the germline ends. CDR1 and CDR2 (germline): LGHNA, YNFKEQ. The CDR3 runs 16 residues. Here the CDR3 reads CASSPSQTPSGNTIYF. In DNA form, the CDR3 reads TGTGCCAGCAGCCCGTCACAGACACCCTCTGGAAACACCATATATTTT.

The CDR3 coding sequence is TGCGCCAGCAGCCCTACGACAGGGGCGGCAAACACTGAAGCTTTCTTT. Translating it yields CASSPTTGAANTEAFF. This chain connects TRBV5-1 to TRBJ1-1; 8 bases are a match to TRBD1. CDR1 SGHRS and CDR2 YFSETQ come from the germline V gene. V was pared by 4 bases and J by 2 bases, with 10 bases of the junction left unmatched. The CDR3 loop spans 16 amino acids.

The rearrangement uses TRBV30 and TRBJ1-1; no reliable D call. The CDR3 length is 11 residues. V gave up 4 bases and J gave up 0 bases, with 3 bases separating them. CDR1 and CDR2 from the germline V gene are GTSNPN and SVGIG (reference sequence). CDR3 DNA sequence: TGTGCCTGGACGGTGAACACTGAAGCTTTCTTT. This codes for CAWTVNTEAFF.

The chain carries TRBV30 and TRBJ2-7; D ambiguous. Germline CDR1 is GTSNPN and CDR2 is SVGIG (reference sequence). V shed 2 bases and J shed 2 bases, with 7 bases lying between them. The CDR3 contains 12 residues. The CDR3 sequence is CAWSLETYEQYF. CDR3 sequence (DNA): TGTGCCTGGAGTTTAGAGACCTACGAGCAGTACTTC.

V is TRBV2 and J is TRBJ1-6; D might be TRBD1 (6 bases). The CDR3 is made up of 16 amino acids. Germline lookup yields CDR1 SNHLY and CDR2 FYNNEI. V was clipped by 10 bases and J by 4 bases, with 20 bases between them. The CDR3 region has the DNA TGTGCCACTTCGGGCAGGGGCCCCCTTTATAATTCACCCCTCCACTTT. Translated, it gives CATSGRGPLYNSPLHF.

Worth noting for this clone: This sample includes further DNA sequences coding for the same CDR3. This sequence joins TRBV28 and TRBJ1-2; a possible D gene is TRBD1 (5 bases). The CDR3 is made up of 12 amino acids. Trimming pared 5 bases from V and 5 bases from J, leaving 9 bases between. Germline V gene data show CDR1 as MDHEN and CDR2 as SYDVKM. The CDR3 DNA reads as TGTGCCAGCAGTCAGCGGGGGTATGGCTACACCTTC. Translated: CASSQRGYGYTF.

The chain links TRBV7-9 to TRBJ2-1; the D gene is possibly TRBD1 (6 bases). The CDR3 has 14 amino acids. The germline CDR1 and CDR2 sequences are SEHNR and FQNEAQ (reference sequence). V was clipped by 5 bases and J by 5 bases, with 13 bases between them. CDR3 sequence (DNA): TGTGCCAGCAGCATCCGGGACAACCACAATGAGCAGTTCTTC. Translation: CASSIRDNHNEQFF.

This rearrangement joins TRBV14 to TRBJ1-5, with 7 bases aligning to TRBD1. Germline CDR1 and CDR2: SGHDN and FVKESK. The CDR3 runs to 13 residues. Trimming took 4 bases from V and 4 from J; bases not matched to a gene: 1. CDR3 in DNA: TGTGCCAGCAGCCTGACAGGGAATCAGCCCCAGCATTTT. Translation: CASSLTGNQPQHF.

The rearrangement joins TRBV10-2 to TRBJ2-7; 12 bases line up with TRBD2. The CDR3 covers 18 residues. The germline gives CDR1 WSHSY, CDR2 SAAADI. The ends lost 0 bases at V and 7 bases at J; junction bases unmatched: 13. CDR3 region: CASSESRLAGGILDEQYF. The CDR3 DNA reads TGCGCCAGCAGTGAGTCCCGCCTAGCGGGGGGGATCTTGGATGAGCAGTACTTC.

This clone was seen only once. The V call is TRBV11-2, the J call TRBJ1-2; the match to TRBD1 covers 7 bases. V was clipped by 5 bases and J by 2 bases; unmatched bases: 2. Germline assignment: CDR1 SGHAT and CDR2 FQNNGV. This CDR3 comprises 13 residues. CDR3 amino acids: CASSRGQNYGYTF. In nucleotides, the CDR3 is TGTGCCAGCAGCCGGGGACAGAACTATGGCTACACCTTC.

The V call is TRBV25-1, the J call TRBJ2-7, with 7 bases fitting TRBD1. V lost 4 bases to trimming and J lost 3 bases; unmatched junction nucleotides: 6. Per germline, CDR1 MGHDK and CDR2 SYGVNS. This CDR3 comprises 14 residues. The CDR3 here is CASSAIQGNYEQYF. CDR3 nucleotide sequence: TGTGCCAGCAGTGCAATACAGGGGAACTACGAGCAGTACTTC.